The 9 T cell receptor beta chains presented below share a single source sample, sequenced in a study of regulatory T cells in long-lasting Graves disease (dated by TCRdb to the early 2020s). Explained via the paper, the time point label denotes: persistent/refractory GD, antithyroid drugs over 5 years with positive TRAb. RNA was extracted from PBMCs in TRIzol for both TCR sequencing and RNA sequencing. Library construction relied on multiplex PCR. These reads were obtained on an Illumina HiSeq 4000. TCR beta libraries were built with iRepertoire HTBI primers and Arm-PCR amplification of CDR3 regions. TCRdb handled the public reads itself, with Q25 trimming in fastp and clone calling in MiXCR, and kept productive beta chains. Each record represents a unique CDR3 protein, reported with the most common genes and DNA among its rows. Here the sample has a few hundred thousand distinct CDR3 sequences; approximately 25% occur a single time. The ten largest clones add up to approximately 27% of the sample.

The sample here was peripheral blood mononuclear cells (PBMCs), taken when the disease was refractory, from a patient treated with antithyroid drugs. These receptors were obtained from a middle-aged woman with Graves disease. Donor details come from another sample of the same person, matched by shared clones.

This clonotype came up many times. The CDR3 here is CASSFSGGGPYEQYF. In DNA form, the CDR3 reads TGTGCCAGCAGTTTTTCGGGAGGCGGTCCCTACGAGCAGTACTTC. The V gene is TRBV6-2 or TRBV6-3, the J gene TRBJ2-7, with 7 bases aligning to TRBD2. Trimming took 4 bases from V and 2 from J; bases not matched to a gene: 8. The CDR3 has 15 amino acids. Germline V CDR1 and CDR2: MNHEY, SVGEGT.

The chain couples TRBV5-6 to TRBJ2-5; D unresolved. CDR1 SGHDT and CDR2 YYEEEE come from the germline V gene. The CDR3 covers 12 residues. V was pared by 4 bases and J by 3 bases, with 7 bases between. The CDR3 loop is CASSDSKETQYF. Here the CDR3 DNA reads TGTGCCAGCAGCGACTCAAAAGAGACCCAGTACTTC. The variable domain in full, completed from reference TRBV5-6 and TRBJ2-5, reads DAGVTQSPTHLIKTRGQQVTLRCSPKSGHDTVSWYQQALGQGPQFIFQYYEEEERQRGNFPDRFSGHQFPNYSSELNVNALLLGDSALYLCASSDSKETQYFGPGTRLLVL.

Many counts were recorded for this clonotype. J is TRBJ2-2 and V is TRBV6-1, with TRBD1 matching 7 bases. The germline V gene has CDR1 MNHNS and CDR2 SASEGT. Trimming removed 7 bases from V and 0 bases from J; junction bases left unmatched: 5. This CDR3 spans 15 amino acids. In DNA, the CDR3 is TGTGCCAGCACACAGGGGATCACGAACACCGGGGAGCTGTTTTTT. The encoded protein is CASTQGITNTGELFF.

This clonotype showed up just a few times. The chain links TRBV5-1 to TRBJ2-7; possibly TRBD1 for D (5 bases). CDR1 SGHRS and CDR2 YFSETQ come from the germline V gene. Deletions cut 0 bases from V and 2 bases from J, with 9 bases between. This CDR3 has 14 amino acids. CDR3 DNA: TGCGCCAGCAGCTTGGCCAGGGTCCCCTACGAGCAGTACTTC. It is translated as CASSLARVPYEQYF.

This clonotype occurred many times. The J gene is TRBJ1-2, the V gene TRBV15; perhaps TRBD1 as D (5 bases). In germline, CDR1 is LNHNV, CDR2 YYDKDF (reference sequence). Trimming stripped 5 bases from V and 1 base from J, with 14 bases between. The CDR3 covers 15 residues. Here the CDR3 reads CATSPGGGGNYGYTF. CDR3 DNA: TGTGCCACCAGCCCAGGCGGCGGGGGTAACTATGGCTACACCTTC.

Worth noting for this clonotype: A read error is possible here, since a much larger clone lies one base away. This chain connects TRBV6-1 to TRBJ2-7, with D possibly being TRBD2 (5 bases). The CDR3 spans 12 residues. Germline V CDR1 and CDR2: MNHNS, SASEGT. V was trimmed by 6 bases and J by 6 bases, leaving 12 bases between them. The CDR3 sequence is CASRTILGEQYF. The CDR3 DNA reads TGTGCCAGCAGGACTATACTGGGCGAGCAGTACTTC.

The chain carries TRBV6-2 or TRBV6-3 and TRBJ1-3; TRBD1 aligns across 7 bases. This CDR3 has 16 amino acids. In germline, CDR1 is MNHEY, CDR2 SVGEGT. V gave up 2 bases and J gave up 0 bases; unmatched junction bases: 4. The CDR3 sequence: CASSYDPGGSGNTIYF. The CDR3 DNA reads TGTGCCAGCAGTTACGATCCAGGGGGCTCTGGAAACACCATATATTTT.

This chain links TRBV4-1 with TRBJ1-2; D perhaps matches TRBD1 (6 bases). V was shortened by 4 bases and J by 5 bases, with 20 bases between the two germline ends. This CDR3 is built from 16 residues. The V gene's germline CDR1 is MGHRA and CDR2 YSYEKL. CDR3 DNA sequence: TGCGCCAGCAGCCGTACCGATATGACAGGCGGGTATGGCTACACCTTC. Its protein is CASSRTDMTGGYGYTF.

This clonotype was counted at least ten times. The CDR3 spells CASSLTGLSSYEQYF. In DNA form, the CDR3 reads TGTGCCAGCAGTTTAACCGGCTTAAGCTCCTACGAGCAGTACTTC. The J gene is TRBJ2-7, the V gene TRBV28; D gene unclear. V was clipped by 2 bases and J by 0 bases, with 11 bases between them. Germline CDR1 and CDR2: MDHEN and SYDVKM. CDR3 length: 15 residues.